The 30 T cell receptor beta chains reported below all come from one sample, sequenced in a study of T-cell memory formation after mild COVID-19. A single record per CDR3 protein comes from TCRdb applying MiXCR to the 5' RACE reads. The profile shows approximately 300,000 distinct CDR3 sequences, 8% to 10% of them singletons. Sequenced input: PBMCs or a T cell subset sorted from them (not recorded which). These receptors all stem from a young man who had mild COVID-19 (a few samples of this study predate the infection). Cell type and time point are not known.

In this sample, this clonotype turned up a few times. CDR3 nucleotide sequence: TGTGCCAGCAGTTACTCGAGTGGGGGACTCGGTGGCTACACCTTC. Protein sequence: CASSYSSGGLGGYTF. The V call is TRBV6-6, the J call TRBJ1-2, with D perhaps TRBD1 (5 bases). From germline, CDR1 is MNHNY and CDR2 SVGAGI (reference sequence). The CDR3 runs to 15 residues. Trimming left V 0 bases short and J 7 bases short, with 15 bases between.

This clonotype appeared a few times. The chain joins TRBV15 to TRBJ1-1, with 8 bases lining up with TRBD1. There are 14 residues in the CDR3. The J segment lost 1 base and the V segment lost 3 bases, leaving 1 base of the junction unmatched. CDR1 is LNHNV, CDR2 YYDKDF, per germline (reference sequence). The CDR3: CATSSDRGNTEAFF. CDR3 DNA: TGTGCCACCAGCAGCGACAGGGGGAACACTGAAGCTTTCTTT.

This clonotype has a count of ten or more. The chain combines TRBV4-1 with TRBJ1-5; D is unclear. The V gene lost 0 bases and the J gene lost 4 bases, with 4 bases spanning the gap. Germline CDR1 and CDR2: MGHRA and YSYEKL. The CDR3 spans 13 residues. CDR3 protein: CASSQDRNQPQHF. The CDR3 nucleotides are TGCGCCAGCAGCCAAGATAGGAATCAGCCCCAGCATTTT.

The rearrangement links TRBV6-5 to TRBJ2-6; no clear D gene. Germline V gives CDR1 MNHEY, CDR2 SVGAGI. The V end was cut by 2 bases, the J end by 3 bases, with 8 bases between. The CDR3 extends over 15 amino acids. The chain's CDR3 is CASSYRAGGANVLTF. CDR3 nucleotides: TGTGCCAGCAGTTACCGAGCTGGTGGGGCCAACGTCCTGACTTTC.

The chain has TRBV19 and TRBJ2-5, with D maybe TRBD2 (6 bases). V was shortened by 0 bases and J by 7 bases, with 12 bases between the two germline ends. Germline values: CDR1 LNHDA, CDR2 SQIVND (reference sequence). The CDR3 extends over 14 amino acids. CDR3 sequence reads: CASSIEGRPGTQYF. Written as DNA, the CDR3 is TGTGCCAGTAGTATAGAGGGGAGGCCGGGGACCCAGTACTTC.

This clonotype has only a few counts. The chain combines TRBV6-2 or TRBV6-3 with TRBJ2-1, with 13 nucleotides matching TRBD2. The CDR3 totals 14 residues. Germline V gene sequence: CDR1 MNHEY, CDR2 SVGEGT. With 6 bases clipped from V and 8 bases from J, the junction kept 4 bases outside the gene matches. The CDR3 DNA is TGTGCCAGCAGAACTAGCGGGGGGGGGCATGAGCAGTTCTTC. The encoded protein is CASRTSGGGHEQFF.

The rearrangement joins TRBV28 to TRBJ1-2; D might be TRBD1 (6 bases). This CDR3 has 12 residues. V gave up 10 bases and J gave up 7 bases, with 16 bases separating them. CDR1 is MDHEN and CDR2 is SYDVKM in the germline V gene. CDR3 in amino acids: CATSAGGRGYTF. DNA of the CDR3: TGTGCCACCTCGGCGGGGGGCCGTGGCTACACCTTC.

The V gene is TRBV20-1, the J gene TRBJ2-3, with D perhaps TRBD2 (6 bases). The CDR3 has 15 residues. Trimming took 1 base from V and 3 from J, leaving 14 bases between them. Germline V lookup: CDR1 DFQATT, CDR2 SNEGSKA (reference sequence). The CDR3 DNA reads TGCAGTGCTAGAGTCGGCGGGGAAAGTACAGATACGCAGTATTTT. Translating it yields CSARVGGESTDTQYF.

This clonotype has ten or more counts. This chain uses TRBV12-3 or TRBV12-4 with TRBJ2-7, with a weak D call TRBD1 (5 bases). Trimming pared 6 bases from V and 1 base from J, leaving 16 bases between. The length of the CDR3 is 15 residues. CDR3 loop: CASSVDRFPSYEQYF. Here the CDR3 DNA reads TGTGCCAGCAGCGTTGACAGATTTCCATCCTACGAGCAGTACTTC.

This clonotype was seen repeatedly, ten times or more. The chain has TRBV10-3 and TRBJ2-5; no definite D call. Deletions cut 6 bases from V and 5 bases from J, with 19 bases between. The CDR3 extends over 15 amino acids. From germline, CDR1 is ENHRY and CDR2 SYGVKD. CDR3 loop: CAIRPLGTDPETQYF. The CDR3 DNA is TGTGCCATCAGACCTCTAGGCACCGACCCTGAGACCCAGTACTTC.

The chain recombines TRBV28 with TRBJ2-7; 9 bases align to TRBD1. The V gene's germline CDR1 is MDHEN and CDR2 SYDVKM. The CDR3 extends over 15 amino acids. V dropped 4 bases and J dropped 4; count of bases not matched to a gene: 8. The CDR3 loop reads CASSSSGTGTYEQYV. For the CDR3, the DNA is TGTGCCAGCAGTTCCTCGGGGACAGGGACTTACGAGCAGTACGTC.

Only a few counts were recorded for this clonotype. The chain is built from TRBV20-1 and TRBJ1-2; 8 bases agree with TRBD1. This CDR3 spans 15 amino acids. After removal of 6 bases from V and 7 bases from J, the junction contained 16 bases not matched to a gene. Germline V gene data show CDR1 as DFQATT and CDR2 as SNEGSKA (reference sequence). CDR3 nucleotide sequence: TGCAGTGCCCCACTTATCAGACAGGGGATTAGTGGCTACACCTTC. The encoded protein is CSAPLIRQGISGYTF.

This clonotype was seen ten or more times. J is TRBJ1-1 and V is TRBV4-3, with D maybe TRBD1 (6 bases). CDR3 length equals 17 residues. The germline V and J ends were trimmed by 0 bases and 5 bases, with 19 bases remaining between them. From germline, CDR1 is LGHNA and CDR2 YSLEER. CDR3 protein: CASSQDARGGAGTEAFF. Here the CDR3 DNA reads TGCGCCAGCAGCCAAGATGCTCGGGGGGGCGCGGGGACTGAAGCTTTCTTT.

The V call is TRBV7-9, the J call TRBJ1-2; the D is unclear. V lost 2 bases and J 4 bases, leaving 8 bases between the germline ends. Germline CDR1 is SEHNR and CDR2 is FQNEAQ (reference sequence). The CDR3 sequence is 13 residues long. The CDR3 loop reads CASSLLTFYGYTF. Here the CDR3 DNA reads TGTGCCAGCAGCTTATTAACCTTCTATGGCTACACCTTC.

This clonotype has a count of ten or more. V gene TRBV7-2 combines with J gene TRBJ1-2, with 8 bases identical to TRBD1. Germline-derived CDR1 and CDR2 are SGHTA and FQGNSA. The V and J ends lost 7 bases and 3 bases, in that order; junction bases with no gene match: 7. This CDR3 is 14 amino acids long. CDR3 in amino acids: CASKGDRRDYGYTF. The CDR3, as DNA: TGTGCCAGCAAAGGGGACAGGAGGGACTATGGCTACACCTTC.

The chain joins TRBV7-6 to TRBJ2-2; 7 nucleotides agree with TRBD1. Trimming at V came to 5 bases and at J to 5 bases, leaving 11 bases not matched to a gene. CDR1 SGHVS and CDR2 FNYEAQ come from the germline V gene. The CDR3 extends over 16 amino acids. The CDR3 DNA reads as TGTGCCAGCAGCCCAGGGGCGACAGGGTGGACCGGGGAGCTGTTTTTT. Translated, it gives CASSPGATGWTGELFF.

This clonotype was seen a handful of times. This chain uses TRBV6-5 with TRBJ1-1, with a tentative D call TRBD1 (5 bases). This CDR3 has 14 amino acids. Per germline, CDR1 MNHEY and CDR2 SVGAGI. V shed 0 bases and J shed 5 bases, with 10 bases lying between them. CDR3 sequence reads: CASSYSQGWTEAFF. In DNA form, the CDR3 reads TGTGCCAGCAGTTACTCCCAGGGATGGACTGAAGCTTTCTTT.

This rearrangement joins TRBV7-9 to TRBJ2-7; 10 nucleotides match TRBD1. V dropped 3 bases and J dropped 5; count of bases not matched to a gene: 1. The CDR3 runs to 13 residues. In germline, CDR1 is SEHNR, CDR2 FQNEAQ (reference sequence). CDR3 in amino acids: CASSLTGGDEQYF. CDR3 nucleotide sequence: TGTGCCAGCAGCTTGACAGGGGGCGACGAGCAGTACTTC.

CDR3 residues: CASSRGDRSYEQYV. CDR3 coding DNA: TGCGCCAGCAGCCGTGGGGACCGATCCTACGAGCAGTACGTC. This sequence joins TRBV5-1 and TRBJ2-7; either TRBD1 or TRBD2 may supply D (5 bases each). V lost 4 bases, J lost 1 base, and 12 bases lay in between. The CDR3 consists of 14 residues. Germline V gene sequence: CDR1 SGHRS, CDR2 YFSETQ.

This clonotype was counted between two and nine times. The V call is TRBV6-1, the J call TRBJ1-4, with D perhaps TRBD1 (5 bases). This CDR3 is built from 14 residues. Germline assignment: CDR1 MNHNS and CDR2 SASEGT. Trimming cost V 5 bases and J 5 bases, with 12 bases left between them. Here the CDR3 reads CASSRDGRNEKLFF. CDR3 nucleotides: TGTGCCAGCAGTCGGGACGGCAGAAATGAAAAACTGTTTTTT.

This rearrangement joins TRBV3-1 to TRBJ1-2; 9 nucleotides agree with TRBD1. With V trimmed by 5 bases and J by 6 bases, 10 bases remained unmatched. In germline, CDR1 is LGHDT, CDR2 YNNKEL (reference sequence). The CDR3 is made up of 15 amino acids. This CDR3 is CASSFRWDRANGYTF. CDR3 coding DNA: TGTGCCAGCAGCTTCCGATGGGACAGGGCTAATGGCTACACCTTC.

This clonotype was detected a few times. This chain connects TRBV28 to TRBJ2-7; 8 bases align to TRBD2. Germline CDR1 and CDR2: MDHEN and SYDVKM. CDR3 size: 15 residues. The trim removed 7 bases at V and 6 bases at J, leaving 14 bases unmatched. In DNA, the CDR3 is TGTGCCAGCACCCCGCCGGGACTAGAGTCGGGCGAGCAGTACTTC. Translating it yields CASTPPGLESGEQYF.

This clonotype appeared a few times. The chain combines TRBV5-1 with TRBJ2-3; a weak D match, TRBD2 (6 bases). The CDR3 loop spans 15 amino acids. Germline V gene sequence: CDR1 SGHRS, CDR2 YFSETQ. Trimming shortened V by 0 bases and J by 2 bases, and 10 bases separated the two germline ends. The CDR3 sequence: CASSLVGLLTDTQYF. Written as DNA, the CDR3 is TGCGCCAGCAGCTTGGTGGGACTGCTCACAGATACGCAGTATTTT.

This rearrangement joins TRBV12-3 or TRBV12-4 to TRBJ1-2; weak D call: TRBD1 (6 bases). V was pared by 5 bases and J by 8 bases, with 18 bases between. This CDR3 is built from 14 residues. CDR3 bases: TGTGCCAGCAGTGGAACAGGGAAAGGATGGGGCTACACCTTC. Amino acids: CASSGTGKGWGYTF.

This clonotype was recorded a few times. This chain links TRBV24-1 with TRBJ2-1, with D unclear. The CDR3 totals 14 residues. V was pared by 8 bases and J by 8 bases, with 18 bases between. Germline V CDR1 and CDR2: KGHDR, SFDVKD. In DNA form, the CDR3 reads TGTGCCACCATGACTCCACCTCCTGGCGATGAGCAGTTCTTC. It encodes CATMTPPPGDEQFF.

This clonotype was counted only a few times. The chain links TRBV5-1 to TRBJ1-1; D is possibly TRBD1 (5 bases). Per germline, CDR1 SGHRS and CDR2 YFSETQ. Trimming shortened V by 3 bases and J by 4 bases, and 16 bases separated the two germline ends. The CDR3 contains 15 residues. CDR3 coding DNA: TGCGCCAGCAGCTCCAGGCAGGGTGGGAGCACTGAAGCTTTCTTT. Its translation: CASSSRQGGSTEAFF.

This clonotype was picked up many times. In nucleotides, the CDR3 is TGTGCCAGCAGCTTCGGACAGGTCTATTCACCCCTCCACTTT. Translating gives CASSFGQVYSPLHF. This chain uses TRBV5-8 with TRBJ1-6, with 7 bases lining up with TRBD1. The CDR3 totals 14 residues. V trimming: 2 bases; J trimming: 8 bases; junction bases outside the gene matches: 4. Per germline, CDR1 SGHTS and CDR2 YDEGEE.

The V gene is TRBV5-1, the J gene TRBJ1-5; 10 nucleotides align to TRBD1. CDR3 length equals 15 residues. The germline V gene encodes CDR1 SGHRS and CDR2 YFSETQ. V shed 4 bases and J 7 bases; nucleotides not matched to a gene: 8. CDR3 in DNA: TGCGCCAGCAGCGGGGGGGACAGGGGATCCCAGCCCCAGCATTTT. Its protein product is CASSGGDRGSQPQHF.

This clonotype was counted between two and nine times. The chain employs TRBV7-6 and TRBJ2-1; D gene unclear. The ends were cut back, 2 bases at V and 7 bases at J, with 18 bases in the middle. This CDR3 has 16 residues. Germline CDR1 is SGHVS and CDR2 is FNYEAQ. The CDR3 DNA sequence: TGTGCCAGCAGCTTACCGTGGAGAAGGCCCAAAAATGAGCAGTTCTTC. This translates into CASSLPWRRPKNEQFF.

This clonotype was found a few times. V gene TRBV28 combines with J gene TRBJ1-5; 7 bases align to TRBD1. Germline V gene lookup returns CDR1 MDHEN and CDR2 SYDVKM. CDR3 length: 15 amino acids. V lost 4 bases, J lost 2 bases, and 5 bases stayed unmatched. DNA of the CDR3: TGTGCCAGCAGTTCCCAGACAGGGCGCAATCAGCCCCAGCATTTT. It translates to CASSSQTGRNQPQHF.